The entry below describes one TCR beta chain. Its antigen specificity is not known. The sample holds no much larger clone one base away, and base qualities are not on file. All of the isolated RNA was reverse transcribed with the High Capacity cDNA Reverse Transcription Kit, so expressed TCRB transcripts were sequenced. Deep immunoSEQ sequencing was performed on naive, central memory and regulatory T cell samples, with an average of around 3.4 million total reads per sample. Sorted cells were lysed in RLT buffer and RNA was extracted with DNase-treated RNeasy Micro or Mini kits, depending on cell number. To prevent cross-contamination, each cell subset was processed individually, whereas patient and healthy donor samples were processed jointly. The immunoSEQ multiplex PCR was used to amplify TCRB sequences from cDNA, yielding 87-bp fragments that span the CDR3 region. The amplicons were sequenced using the Illumina HiSeq platform. The paper's processing steps were these. PCR bias was computationally corrected using synthetic template baselines, reads within Hamming distance 2 were collapsed, and singletons that could not be merged were discarded. Reads were aligned against IMGT so that V, D and J genes, CDR3 length and insertions or deletions at six rearrangement sites could be assigned. Within each subset, clonotype counts were normalized to sorted cell number, and only after that were true diversity and Gini coefficients computed with the tcR R package. The overlap coefficient, calculated on TCRB nucleotide sequences, was used to quantify repertoire sharing. Out-of-frame TCRB sequences from naive cells were analyzed as a proxy for the pre-selection repertoire. TCRdb holds this immuneACCESS table with in-frame rearrangements only. Some clones are missing; in checked studies, unresolved V genes explain under half, and the rest has no known cause. The D gene and trimming were derived from the DNA, and the V and J assignments and clone size from that table. This sample lists 310,000 or so clones; over 14% were detected once. The leading ten clones occupy around 0.015% of the sample.

Each donor gave one peripheral blood draw, averaging roughly 120 mL, which was collected into heparinised tubes. A BD FACSAria II was used to sort naive, central memory, regulatory and stem cell-like memory CD4+ T cells with a panel that included CD45RO, CCR7, CD25, CD127, CD95 and CD27. All sorted populations exceeded 98% purity. PBMCs were isolated immediately by Lymphoprep density gradient centrifugation and stained directly without culture. Samples were stained and sorted in pairs, with one healthy donor and one patient per experiment, so that batch effects were minimized. Taken from cysteine to phenylalanine, the CDR3 has 15 residues. The sequence is cut down to CDR3 DNA, 45 bases in frame from base 1. V is pruned by 0 bases and J by 6 bases, leaving 6 bases of the junction without a gene match. The germline V gene provides CDR1 SGHRS and CDR2 YFSETQ. These data come from a study of beta chain features in type 1 diabetes listed by TCRdb under 2018. Turning to the overall study: Mean age, gender distribution, total cell number and subset yield did not differ between patients and healthy donors. Naive and central memory subsets were obtained from all 30 or so donors, but regulatory and stem cell-like memory subsets were isolated from only 8 patients and 8 healthy donors. The study compared TCRB repertoires of sorted circulating CD4+ T cell subsets between recently diagnosed type 1 diabetes patients and matched healthy donors. A total of roughly 100,000,000 sorted cells were examined across all samples, and the number of cells per subset was strongly correlated with RNA yield.

The investigation overall reported the following: Because the HLA sub-analyses included only small numbers of individuals, any influence of HLA type on TCRB rearrangement was left unresolved. At VDJ recombination sites, patients with type 1 diabetes made fewer insertions and deleted more nucleotides, a pattern implying thymic rearrangement abnormalities. Naive, central memory and regulatory TCRB repertoires appeared more similar among patients than among healthy donors. Shorter templates might be favored by PCR, yet because patient and control samples were amplified and corrected together, any such skew would affect both groups equally. Type 1 diabetes patients showed a moderate but significant shortening of TCRB CDR3 length in all four CD4+ subsets. Because cDNA rather than genomic DNA was sequenced, highly expressing activated cells could have been over-represented, although no difference in activation and CD3 levels was found between groups.

The source material was naive CD4+ T cells from blood. The intended sense of this specimen's cell subset or site label: true naive CD4+ T cells. The chain is encoded by TRBV5-1 joined to TRBJ2-7, with 10 bases aligning to TRBD1. The TCR comes from a man aged 18 to 30 with type 1 diabetes. The bases read TGCGCCAGCAGCTTGGGCGGGACAGGGGACTTCGAGCAGTACTTC. Its amino acids are CASSLGGTGDFEQYF.